The 7 T cell receptor beta chains given below trace back to one sample, sequenced in a study of OX40 agonist ivuxolimab in advanced cancers. Sequenced by immunoSEQ multiplex PCR; TCRdb stores in-frame clones only, minus some. The sample contains approximately 100,000 clones, roughly 88% of which appear only once. This specimen was CD4+ or CD8+ T cells sorted from blood, taken in a trial of the OX40 agonist ivuxolimab. The receptors derive from an adult with an advanced solid tumor such as melanoma, head and neck, liver or kidney cancer.

This clone was observed once. CDR3 nucleotides: TGTGCCAGCAGCTTTTACTCTTCAGAGACCCAGTACTTC. It encodes CASSFYSSETQYF. The V gene is TRBV5-6, the J gene TRBJ2-5; D unresolved. Germline CDR1 SGHDT, CDR2 YYEEEE. Trimming removed 2 bases at V and 4 bases at J, with 9 bases between. The CDR3 length is 13 residues.

This chain links TRBV11-2 with TRBJ2-7; 12 bases fit TRBD1. CDR3 length equals 18 residues. Looked up from germline, CDR1 is SGHAT and CDR2 is FQNNGV. With 5 bases clipped from V and 0 bases from J, the junction kept 11 bases outside the gene matches. The DNA of the CDR3 is TGTGCCAGCAGCCTCCTTACCGGGACAGGGGGCTTCTCCTACGAGCAGTACTTC. Protein sequence: CASSLLTGTGGFSYEQYF.

CDR3 sequence (DNA): TGCGCCAGCAGCTTGTGGGACAACAATGAGCAGTTCTTC. This encodes CASSLWDNNEQFF. This chain connects TRBV5-1 to TRBJ2-1; a possible D gene is TRBD1 (6 bases). The V gene lost 1 base and the J gene lost 5 bases, with 7 bases spanning the gap. CDR1 is SGHRS and CDR2 is YFSETQ in the germline V gene. The CDR3 is made up of 13 amino acids.

This clone showed up just a few times. The CDR3 DNA follows: TGTGCCAGTAGTATGGGCCAGCAGACTAGCACAGATACGCAGTATTTT. It translates to CASSMGQQTSTDTQYF. V usage is TRBV19 and J usage is TRBJ2-3, with D unresolved. Germline V gene data show CDR1 as LNHDA and CDR2 as SQIVND (reference sequence). The germline V and J ends were trimmed by 3 bases and 0 bases, with 13 bases remaining between them. The CDR3 contains 16 residues.

The V and J genes are TRBV10-1 and TRBJ1-2; D is unresolved. Germline assignment: CDR1 WNHNN and CDR2 SYGVQD (reference sequence). V lost 8 bases and J 8 bases, leaving 27 bases between the germline ends. The CDR3 length is 16 residues. CDR3: CASASAQRWLSFGYTF. In nucleotides, the CDR3 is TGCGCCAGCGCGAGTGCCCAAAGATGGTTATCTTTCGGCTACACCTTC.

This chain uses TRBV2 with TRBJ1-2; TRBD1 matches at 7 bases. The CDR3 runs to 15 residues. V lost 6 bases, J lost 5 bases, and 12 bases stayed unmatched. Germline CDR1 is SNHLY and CDR2 is FYNNEI. The CDR3 nucleotides are TGTGCCAGCAGGTCCCCAGGGACAGAACTATATGGCTACACCTTC. Its translation is CASRSPGTELYGYTF.

The chain is built from TRBV5-1 and TRBJ1-2; perhaps TRBD1 as D (5 bases). Germline-derived CDR1 and CDR2 are SGHRS and YFSETQ. The ends were cut back, 5 bases at V and 2 bases at J, with 10 bases in the middle. This CDR3 is built from 13 residues. CDR3 in DNA: TGCGCCAGCAGTGCCGACAGAAACTATGGCTACACCTTC. Its translation: CASSADRNYGYTF.